The clone carrying this T cell receptor beta chain was found once. Its antigen remains unknown. These data originate in a study of identical twins. Findings and limits, study-wide: The authors noted that invariant MAIT and iNKT cells could partly confound zero-insertion analyses. There were fewer insertions in abundant cord blood beta clonotypes, but memory repertoires showed no such pattern.

MiXCR, applied by TCRdb to the 5' RACE reads, yields one record per CDR3 protein. Seen here are approximately 500,000 distinct CDR3 sequences, about 24% observed once, and the top ten hold about 2.7%. With 8 bases clipped from V and 2 bases from J, the junction kept 9 bases outside the gene matches. The CDR3 is 15 residues long. In germline, CDR1 is ENHRY, CDR2 SYGVKD. Another study also made use of these data, one on T cells expressing NK-cell markers. From that second work: Restricting sorting to alpha-beta TCR T cells was achieved in several experiments by an anti-gamma-delta TCR antibody. There remained a lack of clarity about HCMV specificity of expanded NKG2C+ T cell clones.

The rearrangement uses TRBV10-3 and TRBJ2-1, with 7 bases identical to TRBD2. The sample taken for sequencing was CD4+ T cells sorted from blood. This TCR came from a woman aged 18-35 years in good health. DNA of the CDR3: TGTGCCATCTCAAGTGGCGGGGGACCCTACAATGAGCAGTTCTTC. Its protein is CAISSGGGPYNEQFF.